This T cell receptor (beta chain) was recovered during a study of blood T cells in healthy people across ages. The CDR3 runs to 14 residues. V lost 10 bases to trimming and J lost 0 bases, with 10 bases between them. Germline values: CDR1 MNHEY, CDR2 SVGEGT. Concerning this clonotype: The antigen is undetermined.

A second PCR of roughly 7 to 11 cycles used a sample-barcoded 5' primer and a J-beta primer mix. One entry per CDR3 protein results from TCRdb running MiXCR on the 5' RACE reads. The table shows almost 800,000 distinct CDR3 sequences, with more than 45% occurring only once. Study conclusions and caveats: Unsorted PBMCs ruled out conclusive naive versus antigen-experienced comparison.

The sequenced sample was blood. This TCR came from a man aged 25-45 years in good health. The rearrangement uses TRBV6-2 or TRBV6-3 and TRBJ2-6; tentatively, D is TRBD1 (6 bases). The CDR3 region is CATLQGSGANVLTF. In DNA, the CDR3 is TGTGCCACCCTACAGGGCTCTGGGGCCAACGTCCTGACTTTC.